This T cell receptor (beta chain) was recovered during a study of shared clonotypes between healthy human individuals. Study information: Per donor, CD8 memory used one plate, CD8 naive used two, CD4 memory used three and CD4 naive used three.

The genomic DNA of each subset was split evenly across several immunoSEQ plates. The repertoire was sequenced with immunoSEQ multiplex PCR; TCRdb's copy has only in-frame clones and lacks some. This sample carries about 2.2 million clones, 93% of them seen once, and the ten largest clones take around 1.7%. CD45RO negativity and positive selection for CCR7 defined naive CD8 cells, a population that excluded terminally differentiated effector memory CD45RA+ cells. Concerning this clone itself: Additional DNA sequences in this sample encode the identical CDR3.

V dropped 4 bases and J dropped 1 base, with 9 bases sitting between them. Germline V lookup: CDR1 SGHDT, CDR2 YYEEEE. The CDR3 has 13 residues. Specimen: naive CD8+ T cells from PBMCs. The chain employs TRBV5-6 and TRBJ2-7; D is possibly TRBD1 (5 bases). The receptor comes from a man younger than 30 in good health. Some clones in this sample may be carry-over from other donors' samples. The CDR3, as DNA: TGTGCCAGCAGCCCAGGGATTTCCTACGAGCAGTACTTC. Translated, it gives CASSPGISYEQYF.